This is a list of T cell receptor beta chains from one sample in a study of T-cell memory formation after mild COVID-19. TCRdb fed the 5' RACE reads into MiXCR, producing one record per CDR3 protein. The repertoire holds under 250,000 distinct CDR3 sequences, under 30% seen once, with more than 9.5% in the top ten. Source material: PBMCs or a T cell subset sorted from them (not recorded which). All receptors come from an adult woman who had mild COVID-19 (a few samples of this study predate the infection). Cell type and time point are not known. Each CDR3 is given with its conserved first and last residue. The order of the fields is V gene, J gene, D gene, clone size, CDR3 protein, CDR3 DNA. D genes are given only for firm matches. Expanded clones get a size class; other rows say once, few or many, or leave the size out.

>TRBV6-5|TRBJ2-6|TRBD1|few
CASMRQGYSGANVLTF
TGTGCCAGCATGAGACAGGGGTACTCTGGGGCCAACGTCCTGACTTTC
>TRBV6-5|TRBJ2-7|TRBD2|NA
CASSYSLAEAYEQYF
TGTGCCAGCAGTTACTCCCTAGCGGAGGCTTACGAGCAGTACTTC
>TRBV6-2/TRBV6-3|TRBJ2-3|NA|NA
CASSPSEDTQYF
TGTGCCAGCAGCCCCTCGGAGGATACGCAGTATTTT
>TRBV6-2/TRBV6-3|TRBJ1-5|NA|few
CASSYTGQGSNQPQHF
TGTGCCAGCAGTTACACAGGGCAGGGCTCCAATCAGCCCCAGCATTTT
>TRBV7-9|TRBJ2-2|NA|many
CASSFRWAGELFF
TGTGCCAGCAGCTTCCGGTGGGCCGGGGAGCTGTTTTTT
>TRBV29-1|TRBJ2-3|TRBD2|few
CSVVSGSSTDTQYF
TGCAGCGTTGTTAGCGGGAGTAGCACAGATACGCAGTATTTT
>TRBV6-4|TRBJ2-2|TRBD2|many
CASALAGDAGELFF
TGTGCCAGCGCACTAGCGGGGGATGCCGGGGAGCTGTTTTTT
>TRBV4-1|TRBJ2-3|NA|many
CASSQPSNAGTDTQYF
TGCGCCAGCAGCCAACCGAGTAACGCCGGCACAGATACGCAGTATTTT
>TRBV5-1|TRBJ2-3|NA|few
CASSLARGTTDTQYF
TGCGCCAGCAGCTTGGCTCGGGGGACCACAGATACGCAGTATTTT
>TRBV12-3/TRBV12-4|TRBJ2-2|NA|few
CASTRDQISAGELFF
TGTGCCAGCACCCGGGACCAGATAAGTGCCGGGGAGCTGTTTTTT
>TRBV21-1|TRBJ2-1|NA|NA
CASSKEGTSGGDSSYNEQFF
TGTGCCAGCAGCAAAGAAGGGACTAGCGGTGGGGATAGCTCCTACAATGAGCAGTTCTTC
>TRBV25-1|TRBJ2-7|NA|few
CASSEWYRGDSSYEQYF
TGTGCCAGCAGTGAATGGTATAGGGGGGATTCCTCCTACGAGCAGTACTTC
>TRBV9|TRBJ1-5|TRBD1|NA
CASSPDRASNQPQHF
TGTGCCAGCAGCCCGGACAGGGCAAGCAATCAGCCCCAGCATTTT